This T cell receptor (beta chain) originates from a study of blood T cells in healthy people across ages. A minimum of 6.5 million PBMCs was isolated per sample. Whole-study results and caveats: Whereas aged donors had fewer naive CD4+ cells, long-lived donors had more of them and higher diversity.

In the case of this clonotype: Its antigen is currently unknown.

It was with a sample-barcoded 5' primer and a J-beta primer mix that a second PCR of roughly 6 to 12 cycles was run. Every cDNA molecule carried a tag from a template-switch adaptor bearing 12 random nucleotides. TCRdb independently ran MiXCR on the 5' RACE reads; one entry per CDR3 protein. The sample includes about 1 million distinct CDR3 sequences, roughly 45% of them seen just once. Trimming took 6 bases from V and 4 from J, leaving 12 bases between them. The CDR3 consists of 12 residues. From germline, CDR1 is DFQATT and CDR2 SNEGSKA (reference sequence). The clonotype originates from a woman aged 55 to 70 in good health. V gene TRBV20-1 combines with J gene TRBJ2-5; TRBD1 is a possible D gene (5 bases). The sample was blood. The CDR3 nucleotides are TGCAGTGCCAAAGGGGTGGGAGAGACCCAGTACTTC. Translating gives CSAKGVGETQYF.